The rows below give T cell receptor beta chains drawn from one sample of a study of T-cell reconstitution after alpha-beta-depleted transplantation in children. TCRdb reanalysed the PCR reads using MiXCR and keeps one entry per CDR3 protein. The sample yields approximately 630,000 distinct CDR3 sequences, over 10% seen once. The sample consisted of PBMCs, taken before TCRalphabeta/CD19-depleted stem cell transplant. The source is a girl aged 2-10 years with congenital amegakaryocytic thrombocytopenia, due to receive a stem cell transplant. Both conserved end residues are part of each CDR3. Fields, in order: D gene, clone size, CDR3 length, J gene, V gene, CDR3 protein, CDR3 DNA. A D gene is named only where the DNA matches it firmly. Size tells how often a clone was seen (once, few, many) or the class of an expanded clone, and some rows leave it out.

NA,many,15,TRBJ2-5,TRBV4-1,CASSQVEQIQETQYF,TGCGCCAGCAGCCAAGTGGAACAGATCCAAGAGACCCAGTACTTC
NA,many,14,TRBJ2-7,TRBV20-1,CSASRDTGTYEQYF,TGCAGTGCTAGTAGAGATACAGGGACCTACGAGCAGTACTTC
TRBD1,many,15,TRBJ2-2,TRBV10-2,CASSAETGVTGELFF,TGCGCCAGCAGTGCCGAGACAGGGGTCACCGGGGAGCTGTTTTTT
NA,many,14,TRBJ2-7,TRBV5-5,CASTLRRGTYEQYF,TGTGCCAGCACTCTGCGGAGGGGTACCTACGAGCAGTACTTC
NA,NA,18,TRBJ2-4,TRBV20-1,CSARDPSRSLLAKNIQYF,TGCAGTGCTAGAGATCCATCTCGTAGCCTCCTAGCCAAAAACATTCAGTACTTC
NA,few,15,TRBJ2-1,TRBV5-6,CASSPLPRSRDEQFF,TGTGCCAGCAGCCCCCTCCCGCGGTCCAGGGATGAGCAGTTCTTC
TRBD2,few,15,TRBJ2-3,TRBV20-1,CSASLGSGSPDTQYF,TGCAGTGCTAGCCTCGGTAGCGGGAGCCCCGATACGCAGTATTTT
NA,many,10,TRBJ2-1,TRBV29-1,CSVAGNEQFF,TGCAGCGTTGCAGGGAATGAGCAGTTCTTC
NA,few,13,TRBJ2-1,TRBV5-1,CASTGLAHNEQFF,TGCGCCAGCACGGGACTGGCCCACAATGAGCAGTTCTTC
NA,many,13,TRBJ2-7,TRBV29-1,CSVLRPGPYEQYF,TGCAGCGTGTTGAGGCCAGGCCCCTACGAGCAGTACTTC
TRBD1,many,11,TRBJ1-2,TRBV15,CATAAGGGYTF,TGTGCCACCGCAGCAGGGGGTGGCTACACCTTC
TRBD2,NA,15,TRBJ2-1,TRBV6-1,CASSPAGGPPGEQFF,TGTGCCAGCAGTCCAGCGGGAGGGCCCCCCGGTGAGCAGTTCTTC
TRBD2,many,16,TRBJ2-2,TRBV5-5,CASSLGAGPNTGELFF,TGTGCCAGCAGCTTGGGAGCGGGGCCGAACACCGGGGAGCTGTTTTTT
NA,many,18,TRBJ2-5,TRBV6-5,CASSYSPPDRRWQETQYF,TGTGCCAGCAGTTACTCCCCACCTGACAGGAGGTGGCAAGAGACCCAGTACTTC
TRBD2,NA,17,TRBJ2-1,TRBV6-1,CASSRQGLAGVVNEQFF,TGTGCCAGCAGTAGACAGGGACTAGCGGGAGTAGTCAATGAGCAGTTCTTC
NA,few,14,TRBJ2-7,TRBV12-3/TRBV12-4,CASSWDWRSGEQYF,TGTGCCAGCAGTTGGGACTGGAGGAGTGGCGAGCAGTACTTC
NA,many,17,TRBJ2-5,TRBV7-8,CASSPDYLGSIQETQYF,TGTGCCAGCAGCCCGGACTACCTGGGTTCAATTCAAGAGACCCAGTACTTC
NA,many,13,TRBJ1-2,TRBV20-1,CSARATSNYGYTF,TGCAGTGCTAGAGCCACGTCTAACTATGGCTACACCTTC
TRBD1,NA,14,TRBJ2-3,TRBV28,CASSLDREPVTQYF,TGTGCCAGCAGTCTGGACAGGGAACCAGTTACGCAGTATTTT
NA,NA,13,TRBJ2-2,TRBV12-5,CASVGLGTGELFF,TGTGCTAGTGTTGGGCTGGGCACCGGGGAGCTGTTTTTT
NA,many,14,TRBJ1-5,TRBV4-2,CASSTGYSNQPQHF,TGTGCCAGCAGCACAGGATATAGCAATCAGCCCCAGCATTTT
NA,NA,15,TRBJ1-1,TRBV2,CASRLLGEGNTEAFF,TGTGCCAGCAGGCTCTTGGGGGAAGGGAACACTGAAGCTTTCTTT
TRBD1,NA,15,TRBJ2-3,TRBV15,CATSKGQGPTDTQYF,TGTGCCACCAGCAAAGGACAGGGGCCCACAGATACGCAGTATTTT
TRBD2,NA,16,TRBJ2-1,TRBV4-1,CASSPRNRTSGNEQFF,TGCGCCAGCAGCCCAAGAAACCGGACTAGCGGAAATGAGCAGTTCTTC
NA,NA,15,TRBJ2-7,TRBV5-6,CASSLGRGDPYEQYF,TGTGCCAGCAGCTTGGGCCGTGGGGATCCCTACGAGCAGTACTTC
TRBD2,NA,16,TRBJ2-1,TRBV7-8,CASTLGIGLAHNEQFF,TGTGCCAGCACCTTGGGTATAGGACTAGCGCACAATGAGCAGTTCTTC
TRBD2,many,15,TRBJ2-5,TRBV6-5,CASSSLAANQETQYF,TGTGCCAGCAGTTCACTAGCGGCCAACCAAGAGACCCAGTACTTC
NA,many,16,TRBJ2-2,TRBV5-1,CASSLWAGRGTGELFF,TGCGCCAGCAGCTTGTGGGCAGGGAGAGGCACCGGGGAGCTGTTTTTT
NA,NA,13,TRBJ1-1,TRBV12-3/TRBV12-4,CASTRSLNTEAFF,TGTGCCAGCACCCGAAGCTTGAACACTGAAGCTTTCTTT
NA,few,16,TRBJ2-4,TRBV15,CATSRERGVAKNIQYF,TGTGCCACCAGCAGAGAGCGGGGTGTAGCCAAAAACATTCAGTACTTC
TRBD2,many,12,TRBJ2-1,TRBV27,CASGTSIGEQFF,TGTGCCAGCGGGACTAGCATTGGTGAGCAGTTCTTC
NA,many,16,TRBJ2-1,TRBV10-3,CATDLSLGKTYNEQFF,TGTGCCACCGACCTCTCTTTAGGGAAGACCTACAATGAGCAGTTCTTC
TRBD1,many,12,TRBJ1-5,TRBV20-1,CSAGQGDQPQHF,TGCAGTGCTGGACAGGGCGATCAGCCCCAGCATTTT
NA,many,11,TRBJ1-2,TRBV9,CASSAGNGYTF,TGTGCCAGCAGCGCAGGCAATGGCTACACCTTC
TRBD1,few,17,TRBJ1-2,TRBV29-1,CSVFALGQGSAGYGYTF,TGCAGCGTTTTCGCCCTGGGACAGGGGTCCGCGGGCTATGGCTACACCTTC
TRBD2,many,14,TRBJ2-1,TRBV29-1,CSVKLAGGPYEQFF,TGCAGCGTCAAACTAGCGGGAGGGCCTTATGAGCAGTTCTTC
TRBD1,few,16,TRBJ2-7,TRBV18,CASSPSNGQGTYEQYF,TGTGCCAGCTCACCCTCAAATGGACAGGGCACCTACGAGCAGTACTTC
TRBD2,many,15,TRBJ2-1,TRBV5-1,CASRPIAGGNYEQFF,TGCGCCAGCAGACCTATAGCGGGAGGGAACTATGAGCAGTTCTTC
TRBD2,once,17,TRBJ2-3,TRBV27,CASSWLAGSPSTDTQYF,TGTGCCAGCAGTTGGCTAGCGGGAAGTCCTAGCACAGATACGCAGTATTTT
TRBD2,few,15,TRBJ2-7,TRBV5-1,CASSSSSGSSYEQYF,TGCGCCAGCAGCAGCTCTAGCGGGAGTTCCTACGAGCAGTACTTC
NA,few,16,TRBJ2-7,TRBV20-1,CSARPKPPAGSYEQYF,TGCAGTGCTAGACCCAAACCCCCCGCAGGATCCTACGAGCAGTACTTC
NA,NA,15,TRBJ2-1,TRBV4-1,CASSPLGGGYNEQFF,TGCGCCAGCAGCCCACTTGGAGGGGGCTACAATGAGCAGTTCTTC
NA,few,15,TRBJ2-1,TRBV20-1,CSARAAVSSYNEQFF,TGCAGTGCTAGAGCAGCGGTTAGCTCCTACAATGAGCAGTTCTTC
TRBD2,many,17,TRBJ2-2,TRBV11-2,CASSLVAAGGVGGELFF,TGTGCCAGCAGCTTAGTTGCAGCGGGAGGTGTCGGCGGGGAGCTGTTTTTT
TRBD1,many,15,TRBJ2-1,TRBV20-1,CSAGSGQGIANEQFF,TGCAGTGCGGGATCGGGACAGGGGATAGCCAATGAGCAGTTCTTC
TRBD2,many,13,TRBJ2-1,TRBV29-1,CSVRLAGVGEQFF,TGCAGCGTCCGACTAGCGGGAGTAGGTGAGCAGTTCTTC
TRBD2,many,14,TRBJ2-3,TRBV7-8,CASSLRESTDTQYF,TGTGCCAGCAGCTTGCGGGAGAGCACAGATACGCAGTATTTT
TRBD2,NA,16,TRBJ2-1,TRBV5-1,CASSLVVAGGWSEQFF,TGCGCCAGCAGCTTGGTAGTAGCGGGAGGATGGAGTGAGCAGTTCTTC
TRBD2,few,16,TRBJ2-1,TRBV20-1,CSATTSGRSGYNEQFF,TGCAGTGCTACGACTAGCGGGAGGAGTGGGTACAATGAGCAGTTCTTC
NA,few,14,TRBJ1-1,TRBV15,CATSRDRASTEAFF,TGTGCCACCAGCAGAGACAGGGCTAGTACTGAAGCTTTCTTT
TRBD1,NA,14,TRBJ2-1,TRBV20-1,CSARDPGQRDEQFF,TGCAGTGCTAGAGATCCGGGACAGAGAGATGAGCAGTTCTTC
TRBD2,many,14,TRBJ2-3,TRBV5-1,CASSPTSTTDTQYF,TGCGCCAGCAGCCCGACTAGCACCACAGATACGCAGTATTTT